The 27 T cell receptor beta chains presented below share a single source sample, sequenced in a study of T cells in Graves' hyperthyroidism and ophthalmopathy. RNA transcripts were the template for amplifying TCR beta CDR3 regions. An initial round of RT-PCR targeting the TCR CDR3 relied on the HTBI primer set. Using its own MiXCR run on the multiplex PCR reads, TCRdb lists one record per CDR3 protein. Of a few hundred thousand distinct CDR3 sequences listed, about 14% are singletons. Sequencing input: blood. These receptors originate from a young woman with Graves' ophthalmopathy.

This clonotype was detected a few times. The CDR3 loop reads CSASNSGNTIYF. The CDR3 coding sequence is TGCAGTGCTAGCAACTCTGGAAACACCATATATTTT. The genes are TRBV20-1 and TRBJ1-3; D unclear. There are 12 residues in the CDR3. Per the germline V gene, CDR1 is DFQATT and CDR2 is SNEGSKA (reference sequence). Between the trimmed V and J ends, which lost 3 bases and 0 bases, there was a span of 3 bases.

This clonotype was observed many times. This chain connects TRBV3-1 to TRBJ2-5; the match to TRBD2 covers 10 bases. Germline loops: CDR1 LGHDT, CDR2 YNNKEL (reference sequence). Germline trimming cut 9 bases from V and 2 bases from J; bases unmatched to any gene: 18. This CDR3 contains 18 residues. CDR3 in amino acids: CARAVGPTSGVLQETQYF. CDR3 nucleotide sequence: TGTGCCAGAGCGGTGGGTCCAACTAGCGGGGTTCTTCAAGAGACCCAGTACTTC.

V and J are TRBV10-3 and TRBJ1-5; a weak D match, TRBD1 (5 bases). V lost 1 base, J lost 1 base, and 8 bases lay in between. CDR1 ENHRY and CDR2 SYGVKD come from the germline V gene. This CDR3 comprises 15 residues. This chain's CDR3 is CAISELAGSNQPQHF. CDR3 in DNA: TGTGCCATCAGTGAGTTGGCAGGGAGCAATCAGCCCCAGCATTTT.

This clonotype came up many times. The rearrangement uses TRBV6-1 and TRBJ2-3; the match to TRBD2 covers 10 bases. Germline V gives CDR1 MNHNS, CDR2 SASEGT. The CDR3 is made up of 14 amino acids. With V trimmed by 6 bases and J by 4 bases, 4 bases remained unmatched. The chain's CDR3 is CASRLLAGSDTQYF. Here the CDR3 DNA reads TGTGCCAGCAGATTACTAGCGGGGTCAGATACGCAGTATTTT.

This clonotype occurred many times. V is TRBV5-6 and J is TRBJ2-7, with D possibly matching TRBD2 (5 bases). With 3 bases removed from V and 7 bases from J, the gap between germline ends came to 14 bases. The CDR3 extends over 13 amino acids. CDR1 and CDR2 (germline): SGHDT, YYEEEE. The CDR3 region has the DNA TGTGCCAGCAGCTCCACGACTACCACTGAGCAGTACTTC. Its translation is CASSSTTTTEQYF.

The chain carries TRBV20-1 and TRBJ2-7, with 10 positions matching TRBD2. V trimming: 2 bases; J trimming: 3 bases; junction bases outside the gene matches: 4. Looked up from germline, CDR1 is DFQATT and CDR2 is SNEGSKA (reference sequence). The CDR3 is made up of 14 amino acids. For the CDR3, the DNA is TGCAGTGCTAGAAGGACTAGCGGACTCTACGAGCAGTACTTC. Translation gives CSARRTSGLYEQYF.

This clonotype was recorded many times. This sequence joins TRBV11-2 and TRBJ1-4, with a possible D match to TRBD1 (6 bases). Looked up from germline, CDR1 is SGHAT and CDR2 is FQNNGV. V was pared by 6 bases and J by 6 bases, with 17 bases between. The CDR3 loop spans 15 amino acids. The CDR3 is CASSYSGDSDEKLFF. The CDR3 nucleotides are TGTGCCAGCAGTTATTCAGGGGATTCGGATGAAAAACTGTTTTTT. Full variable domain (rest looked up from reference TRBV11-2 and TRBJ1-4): EAGVAQSPRYKIIEKRQSVAFWCNPISGHATLYWYQQILGQGPKLLIQFQNNGVVDDSQLPKDRFSAERLKGVDSTLKIQPAKLEDSAVYLCASSYSGDSDEKLFFGSGTQLSVL.

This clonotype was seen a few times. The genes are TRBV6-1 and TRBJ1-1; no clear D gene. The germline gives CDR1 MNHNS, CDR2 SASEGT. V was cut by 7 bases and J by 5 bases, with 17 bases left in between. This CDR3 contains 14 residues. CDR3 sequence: CASISTDPGTEAFF. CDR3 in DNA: TGTGCCAGCATTTCTACTGACCCGGGAACTGAAGCTTTCTTT.

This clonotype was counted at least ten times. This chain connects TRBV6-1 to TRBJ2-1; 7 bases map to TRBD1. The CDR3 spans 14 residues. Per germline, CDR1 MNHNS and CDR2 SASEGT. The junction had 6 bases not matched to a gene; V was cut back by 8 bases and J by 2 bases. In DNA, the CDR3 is TGTGCCAGCTCCCGGGACAGCGCCTACAATGAGCAGTTCTTC. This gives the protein CASSRDSAYNEQFF.

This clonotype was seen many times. CDR3 nucleotides: TGTGCCAGCAGCTCAAGACAGAGAAACTATCACGGGGAGCTGTTTTTT. Its translation: CASSSRQRNYHGELFF. The chain recombines TRBV11-3 with TRBJ2-2; tentative D call: TRBD1 (5 bases). From germline, CDR1 is SGHNT and CDR2 YENEEA. The CDR3 covers 16 residues. V was shortened by 4 bases and J by 7 bases, with 19 bases between the two germline ends.

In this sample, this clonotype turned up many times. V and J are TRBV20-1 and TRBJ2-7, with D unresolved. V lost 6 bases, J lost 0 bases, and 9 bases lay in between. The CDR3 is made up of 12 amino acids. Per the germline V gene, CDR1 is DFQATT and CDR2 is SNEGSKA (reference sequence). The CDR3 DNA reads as TGCAGTGCAGACGTCAGCTCCTACGAGCAGTACTTC. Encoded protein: CSADVSSYEQYF.

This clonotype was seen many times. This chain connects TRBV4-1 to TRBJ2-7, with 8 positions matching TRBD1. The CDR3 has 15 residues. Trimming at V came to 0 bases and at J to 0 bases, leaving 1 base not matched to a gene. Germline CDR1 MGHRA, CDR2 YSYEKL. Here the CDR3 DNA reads TGCGCCAGCAGCCAAGAGGGGACAGGCTCCTACGAGCAGTACTTC. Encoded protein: CASSQEGTGSYEQYF.

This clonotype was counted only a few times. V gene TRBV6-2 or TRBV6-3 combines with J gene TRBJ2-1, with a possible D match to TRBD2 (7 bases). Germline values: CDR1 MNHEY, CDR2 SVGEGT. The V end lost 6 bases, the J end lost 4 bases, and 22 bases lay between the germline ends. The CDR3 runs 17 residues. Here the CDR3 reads CASSKSVSGGKYNEQFF. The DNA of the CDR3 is TGTGCCAGCAGCAAAAGTGTGTCGGGGGGCAAATACAATGAGCAGTTCTTC.

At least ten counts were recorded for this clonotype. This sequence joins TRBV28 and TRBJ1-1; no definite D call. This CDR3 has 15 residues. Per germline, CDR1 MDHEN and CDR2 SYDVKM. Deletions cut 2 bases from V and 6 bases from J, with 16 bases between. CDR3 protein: CASSLITPGLAEAFF. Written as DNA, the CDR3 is TGTGCCAGCAGTTTAATTACTCCAGGATTAGCTGAAGCTTTCTTT.

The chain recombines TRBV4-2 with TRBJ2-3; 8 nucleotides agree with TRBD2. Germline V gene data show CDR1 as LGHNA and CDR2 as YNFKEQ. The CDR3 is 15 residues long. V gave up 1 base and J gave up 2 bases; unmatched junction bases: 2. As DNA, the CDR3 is TGTGCCAGCAGCCAAGCGGGGGGGAACACAGATACGCAGTATTTT. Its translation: CASSQAGGNTDTQYF.

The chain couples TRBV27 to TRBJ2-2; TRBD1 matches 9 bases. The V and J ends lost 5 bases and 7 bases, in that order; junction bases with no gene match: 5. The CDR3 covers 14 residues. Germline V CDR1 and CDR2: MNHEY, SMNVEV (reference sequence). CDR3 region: CASSLTGGIGELFF. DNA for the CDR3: TGTGCCAGCAGTCTGACAGGGGGTATCGGGGAGCTGTTTTTT.

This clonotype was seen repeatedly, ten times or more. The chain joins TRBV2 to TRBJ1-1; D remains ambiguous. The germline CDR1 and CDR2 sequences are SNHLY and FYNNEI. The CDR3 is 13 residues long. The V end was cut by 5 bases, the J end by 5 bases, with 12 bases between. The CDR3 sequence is CASSKTKRTEAFF. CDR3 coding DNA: TGTGCCAGCAGTAAGACTAAACGGACTGAAGCTTTCTTT.

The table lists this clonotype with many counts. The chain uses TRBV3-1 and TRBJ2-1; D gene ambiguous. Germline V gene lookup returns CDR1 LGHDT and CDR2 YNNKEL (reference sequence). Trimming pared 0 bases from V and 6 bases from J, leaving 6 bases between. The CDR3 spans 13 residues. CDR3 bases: TGTGCCAGCAGCCAAGAAGGCGGCAATGAGCAGTTCTTC. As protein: CASSQEGGNEQFF.

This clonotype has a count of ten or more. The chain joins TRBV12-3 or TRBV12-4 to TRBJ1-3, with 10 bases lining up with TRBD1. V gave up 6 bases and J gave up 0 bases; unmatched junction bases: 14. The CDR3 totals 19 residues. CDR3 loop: CASSDRQGASSSSGNTIYF. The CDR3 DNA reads TGTGCCAGCAGCGACAGACAGGGGGCTTCATCAAGCTCTGGAAACACCATATATTTT.

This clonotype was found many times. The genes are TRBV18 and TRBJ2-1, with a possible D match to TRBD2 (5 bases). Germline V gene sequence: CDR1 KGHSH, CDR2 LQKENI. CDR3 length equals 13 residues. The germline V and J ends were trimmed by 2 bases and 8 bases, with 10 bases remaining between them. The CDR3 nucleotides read TGTGCCAGCTCACCATTTGGCGGGTATGAGCAGTTCTTC. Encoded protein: CASSPFGGYEQFF.

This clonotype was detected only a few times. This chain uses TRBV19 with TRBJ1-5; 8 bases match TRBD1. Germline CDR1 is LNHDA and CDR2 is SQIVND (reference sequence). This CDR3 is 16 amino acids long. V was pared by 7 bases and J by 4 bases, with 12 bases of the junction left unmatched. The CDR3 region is CASTRGGTGGNQPQHF. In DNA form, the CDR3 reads TGTGCCAGTACCCGAGGGGGGACAGGAGGAAATCAGCCCCAGCATTTT.

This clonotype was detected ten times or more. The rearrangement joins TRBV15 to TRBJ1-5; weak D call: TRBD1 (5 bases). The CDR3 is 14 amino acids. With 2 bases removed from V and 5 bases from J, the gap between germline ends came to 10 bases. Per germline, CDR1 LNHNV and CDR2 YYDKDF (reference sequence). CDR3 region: CATSRSGRDQPQHF. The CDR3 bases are TGTGCCACCAGCAGATCAGGGAGGGATCAGCCCCAGCATTTT.

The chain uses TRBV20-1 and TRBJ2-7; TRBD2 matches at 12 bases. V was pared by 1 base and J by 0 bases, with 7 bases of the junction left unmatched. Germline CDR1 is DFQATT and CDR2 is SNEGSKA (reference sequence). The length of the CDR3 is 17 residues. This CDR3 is CSARASGGDVLSYEQYF. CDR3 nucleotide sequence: TGCAGTGCTAGAGCTAGCGGGGGGGACGTCCTCTCCTACGAGCAGTACTTC.

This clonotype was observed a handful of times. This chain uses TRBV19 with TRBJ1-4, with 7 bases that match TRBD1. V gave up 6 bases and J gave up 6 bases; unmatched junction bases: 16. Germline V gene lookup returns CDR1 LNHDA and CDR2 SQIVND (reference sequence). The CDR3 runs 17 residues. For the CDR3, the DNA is TGTGCCAGTAGCCGAGGAGGGGGCAACACTAGATATGAAAAACTGTTTTTT. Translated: CASSRGGGNTRYEKLFF.

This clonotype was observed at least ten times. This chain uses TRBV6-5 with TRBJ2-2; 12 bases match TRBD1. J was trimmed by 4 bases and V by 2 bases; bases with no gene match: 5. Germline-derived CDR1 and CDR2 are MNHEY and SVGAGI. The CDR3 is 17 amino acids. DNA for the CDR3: TGTGCCAGCAGTTACCTCCGGGACAGGGGGCGCACCGGGGAGCTGTTTTTT. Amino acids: CASSYLRDRGRTGELFF.

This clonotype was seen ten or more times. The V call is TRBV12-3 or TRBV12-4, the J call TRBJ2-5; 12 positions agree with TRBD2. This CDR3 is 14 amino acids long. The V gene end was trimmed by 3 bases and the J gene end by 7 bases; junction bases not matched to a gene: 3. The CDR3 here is CASSLASGGGTQYF. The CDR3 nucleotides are TGTGCCAGCAGTTTGGCTAGCGGGGGGGGGACCCAGTACTTC.

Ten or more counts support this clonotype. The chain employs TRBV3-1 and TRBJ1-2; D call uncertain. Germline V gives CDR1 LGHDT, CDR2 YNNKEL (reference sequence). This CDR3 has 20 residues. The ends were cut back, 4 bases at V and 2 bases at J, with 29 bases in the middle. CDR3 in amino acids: CASSLNIVESLTESNYGYTF. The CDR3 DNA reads TGTGCCAGCAGCCTTAACATTGTGGAATCGCTGACGGAATCGAACTATGGCTACACCTTC.